This T cell receptor beta chain is drawn from a study of CD8+CD57+ T cells in acquired aplastic anemia (dated 2018 in TCRdb). At the level of the whole study: On average, sorted CD4+ and CD8+ cells yielded approximately 3 ug of extracted DNA, with a range of about 0.18 to 30 ug. For healthy donor samples, the average read count was around 10 million for CD4+ cells and 11 million to 14 million for CD8+ cells. Overall study outcomes, separate from this receptor: Roughly 30 CD8+ CDR3 sequences were found to be shared between patients and controls, but these sequences appeared to be highly expressed in patients and within the immunodominant clones of the patients. CD8+ Simpson's diversity did not differ significantly between patients and healthy controls (P=0.060).

In the study, sorted CD4+ and CD8+ blood T cells from patients with severe aplastic anemia and from healthy subjects underwent deep sequencing of TCR repertoires. Ficoll-Paque density gradient centrifugation was used to isolate peripheral blood mononuclear cells. Before DNA was extracted, CD4+ and CD8+ T cells were sorted using either FACS or magnetic beads. In the case of this clonotype: There is no known antigen for this receptor. The sample holds no much larger clone one base away, and base qualities are not on file.

V loses 3 bases of germline sequence and J loses 9 bases, and the interval between the two ends is 15 bases. The CDR3 spans 14 residues, from the cysteine through the phenylalanine. Of the read, only the CDR3 DNA is kept; its 42 bases are in frame from base 1. Genomic DNA served as template for TCR beta VDJ combination and CDR3 sequence profiling. An Illumina HiSeq 2000 was the platform used for TCR repertoire sequencing. As for the authors' bioinformatics: Repertoires were assessed using TRBV/TRBJ rearrangement plots, CDR3 size and DJ length profiles, and Simpson's diversity index. Whichever DNA sequence was most abundant in the deep sequencing data was defined as the immunodominant clone. CDR3 amino acid sequences were checked for sharing between subjects and were compared against published repertoires and the VDJdb database. TCRdb's own reprocessing of the public reads used fastp at Q25 and MiXCR and kept productive beta chains. Entries are consolidated by CDR3 protein sequence, retaining the most common genes and DNA. TCRdb's processing, not the study's, gives the V and J calls here. Present in this sample are approximately 170,000 distinct CDR3 sequences, around 50% of which were seen just once. Clones ranked in the top ten supply 15% to 20% of the sample.

The sequencing sample was made of sorted CD4+, CD8+, or CD8+CD57+ T cells (not recorded which) from PBMCs. The clonotype comes from a human donor in good health, serving as a control. This chain joins TRBV12-3 or TRBV12-4 to TRBJ2-1; too little of a D gene remains to name it. The CDR3 region: CASSLPASYGEQFF. The sequenced DNA: TGTGCCAGCAGTTTGCCCGCGTCCTACGGTGAGCAGTTCTTC.